These 20 T cell receptor beta chains were all obtained from the same sample, sequenced in a study of blood T cell repertoires in COVID-19. Measured with immunoSEQ multiplex PCR; TCRdb has only the in-frame clones, and not every one. The profile shows more than 200,000 clones, about 85% of them singletons. Sequencing input: peripheral blood. All receptors derive from a man between 65 and 85 years old with acute or convalescent COVID-19.

The chain employs TRBV6-1 and TRBJ1-1; D gene unclear. The germline V gene encodes CDR1 MNHNS and CDR2 SASEGT. V was cut by 3 bases and J by 7 bases, with 9 bases left in between. CDR3 length: 12 residues. CDR3 loop: CASSESGYEAFF. DNA of the CDR3: TGTGCCAGCAGTGAGAGCGGCTATGAAGCTTTCTTT.

This clone was seen a single time. DNA of the CDR3: TGTGCCAGCAGTCGACCCGGGACTAGCGGGAACAATGAGCAGTTCTTC. It encodes CASSRPGTSGNNEQFF. The chain employs TRBV6-6 and TRBJ2-1; TRBD2 agrees at 13 bases. V gave up 5 bases and J gave up 5 bases; unmatched junction bases: 6. The CDR3 runs to 16 residues. CDR1 MNHNY and CDR2 SVGAGI come from the germline V gene (reference sequence).

V is TRBV6-1 and J is TRBJ1-2, with TRBD1 matching over 8 bases. The ends lost 3 bases at V and 4 bases at J; junction bases unmatched: 7. The CDR3 loop spans 15 amino acids. Germline CDR1 is MNHNS and CDR2 is SASEGT. The CDR3, as DNA: TGTGCCAGCAGTGAGGGGACAGGAGCTCCCTATGGCTACACCTTC. The encoded protein is CASSEGTGAPYGYTF.

CDR3 bases: TGTGCCAGCAGCGGGACTCTTCATTCCTATGGCTACACCTTC. Amino acid sequence: CASSGTLHSYGYTF. The chain employs TRBV5-6 and TRBJ1-2, with D possibly TRBD1 on 5 matching bases. This CDR3 region has 14 residues. Trimming shortened V by 4 bases and J by 4 bases, and 14 bases separated the two germline ends. CDR1 is SGHDT and CDR2 is YYEEEE in the germline V gene.

The V and J genes are TRBV5-4 and TRBJ2-1, with 13 bases that match TRBD2. Germline CDR1 is SGHNT and CDR2 is YYREEE (reference sequence). After removal of 4 bases from V and 6 bases from J, the junction contained 10 bases not matched to a gene. This CDR3 has 17 residues. The chain's CDR3 is CASSIQPGLAGPNEQFF. CDR3 DNA: TGTGCCAGCAGCATCCAGCCGGGACTAGCGGGACCCAATGAGCAGTTCTTC.

The V and J genes are TRBV7-2 and TRBJ1-2; D ambiguous. Trimming shortened V by 0 bases and J by 8 bases, and 10 bases separated the two germline ends. Germline assignment: CDR1 SGHTA and CDR2 FQGNSA. The CDR3 contains 13 residues. The chain's CDR3 is CASSLAPVGGYTF. The CDR3 DNA follows: TGTGCCAGCAGCTTAGCGCCGGTCGGGGGCTACACCTTC.

This clone was picked up one time. The V call is TRBV12-5, the J call TRBJ2-7; 7 positions match TRBD2. With V trimmed by 8 bases and J by 3 bases, 16 bases remained unmatched. This CDR3 spans 16 amino acids. Germline CDR1 reads LGHNT; CDR2 reads FRNRAP. The chain's CDR3 is CASPTTAGVSGYEQYF. DNA for the CDR3: TGTGCTAGTCCAACTACGGCGGGGGTTAGTGGCTACGAGCAGTACTTC.

This chain links TRBV4-3 with TRBJ2-3, with 8 bases fitting TRBD2. V lost 0 bases and J lost 6; bases outside the gene matches: 8. CDR1 LGHNA and CDR2 YSLEER come from the germline V gene. The CDR3 extends over 16 amino acids. The CDR3 protein is CASSQDLAGGLDTQYF. The CDR3 coding sequence is TGCGCCAGCAGCCAAGATTTGGCGGGAGGTCTCGATACGCAGTATTTT.

The rearrangement links TRBV25-1 to TRBJ1-5; maybe TRBD1 (6 bases). The germline gives CDR1 MGHDK, CDR2 SYGVNS. The CDR3 length is 17 residues. The V gene lost 4 bases and the J gene lost 1 base, with 17 bases spanning the gap. The DNA for the CDR3 is TGTGCCAGCAGTGGCCTCACAACCAGGGGAAGCAATCAGCCCCAGCATTTT. It specifies CASSGLTTRGSNQPQHF.

V and J are TRBV11-1 and TRBJ2-5; tentative D call: TRBD2 (5 bases). Trimming stripped 5 bases from V and 3 bases from J, with 16 bases between. Germline V lookup: CDR1 SGHAT, CDR2 FQDESV (reference sequence). The CDR3 loop spans 15 amino acids. In DNA form, the CDR3 reads TGTGCCAGCAGCCCGACAAAACACGGGAAAGAGACCCAGTACTTC. Amino acid sequence: CASSPTKHGKETQYF.

This rearrangement joins TRBV29-1 to TRBJ2-3, with a weak D call TRBD2 (5 bases). Trimming shortened V by 2 bases and J by 2 bases, and 14 bases separated the two germline ends. The CDR3 totals 15 residues. Germline values: CDR1 SQVTM, CDR2 ANQGSEA. DNA for the CDR3: TGCAGCGTTGAAAGGGCTAGCAGATACACAGATACGCAGTATTTT. Translating it yields CSVERASRYTDTQYF.

J is TRBJ1-6 and V is TRBV19, with TRBD1 matching over 9 bases. The ends lost 3 bases at V and 8 bases at J; junction bases unmatched: 8. CDR1 and CDR2 (germline): LNHDA, SQIVND (reference sequence). The CDR3 contains 16 residues. The CDR3 sequence is CASSIPGQGIYSPLHF. In DNA, the CDR3 is TGTGCCAGTAGTATCCCTGGACAGGGGATTTATTCACCCCTCCACTTT.

The rearrangement links TRBV2 to TRBJ2-7; tentative D call: TRBD2 (7 bases). Between the trimmed V and J ends, which lost 6 bases and 3 bases, there was a span of 30 bases. The CDR3 contains 19 residues. The germline V gene encodes CDR1 SNHLY and CDR2 FYNNEI. The CDR3 coding sequence is TGTGCCAGCAGACGCTCCTACCTTCGGGGGGCAGCCGAGATCTACGAGCAGTACTTC. It codes for CASRRSYLRGAAEIYEQYF.

V usage is TRBV11-3 and J usage is TRBJ2-1; 11 positions agree with TRBD1. J gave up 5 bases and V 6 bases, and 6 bases lay outside the gene matches. The CDR3 consists of 15 residues. Germline values: CDR1 SGHNT, CDR2 YENEEA. The CDR3 is CASSPGQGANNEQFF. For the CDR3, the DNA is TGTGCCAGCAGTCCCGGACAGGGGGCAAACAATGAGCAGTTCTTC.

Turning to this clone: The same CDR3 is also encoded by other DNA sequences in this sample. The chain recombines TRBV19 with TRBJ2-7; 11 nucleotides align to TRBD2. Germline V lookup: CDR1 LNHDA, CDR2 SQIVND (reference sequence). The CDR3 is 15 amino acids. J was trimmed by 4 bases and V by 3 bases; bases with no gene match: 5. CDR3 nucleotide sequence: TGTGCCAGTAGTATCGGGACTAGCGGATCATACGAGCAGTACTTC. It is translated as CASSIGTSGSYEQYF.

CDR3 protein: CASSKGTSGSTDTQYF. The DNA of the CDR3 is TGTGCCAGCAGTAAGGGGACTAGCGGTAGCACAGATACGCAGTATTTT. The V call is TRBV3-1 (or the pseudogene TRBV3-2), the J call TRBJ2-3, with 11 bases identical to TRBD2. J lost 0 bases, V lost 6 bases, and 5 bases had no gene match. The CDR3 loop spans 16 amino acids. Germline V CDR1 and CDR2: LGHDT, YNNKEL (reference sequence).

The chain is built from TRBV5-1 and TRBJ1-4; 7 positions match TRBD1. CDR1 SGHRS and CDR2 YFSETQ come from the germline V gene. The CDR3 covers 14 residues. Germline trimming cut 0 bases from V and 8 bases from J; bases unmatched to any gene: 4. The CDR3 loop reads CASSLGRGDEKLFF. Written as DNA, the CDR3 is TGCGCCAGCAGCTTGGGCAGGGGGGACGAAAAACTGTTTTTT.

V usage is TRBV7-3 and J usage is TRBJ2-1, with TRBD2 as a possible D gene (5 bases). The CDR3 covers 16 residues. Germline CDR1 reads SGHTA; CDR2 reads FQGTGA. With 2 bases removed from V and 2 bases from J, the gap between germline ends came to 13 bases. The DNA for the CDR3 is TGTGCCAGCAGCTTAGGCGGGCCCGTCCCCTACAATGAGCAGTTCTTC. Protein: CASSLGGPVPYNEQFF.

The chain has TRBV7-2 and TRBJ2-5; D gene uncertain. This CDR3 is 14 amino acids long. Germline V lookup: CDR1 SGHTA, CDR2 FQGNSA. Trimming removed 1 base from V and 1 base from J, with 7 bases in between. CDR3 DNA sequence: TGTGCCAGCAGCTTAGGGGCTGGCCAAGAGACCCAGTACTTC. This gives the protein CASSLGAGQETQYF.

This clone has only a few counts. This chain connects TRBV18 to TRBJ2-5, with TRBD1 identical over 7 bases. This CDR3 is 13 amino acids long. The V segment lost 4 bases and the J segment 4 bases; nucleotides outside the gene matches: 3. The V gene's germline CDR1 is KGHSH and CDR2 LQKENI. The CDR3: CASSRHRGETQYF. CDR3 nucleotide sequence: TGTGCCAGCTCACGCCACAGGGGAGAGACCCAGTACTTC.